This T cell receptor beta chain was found in a study of a mutant IDH1 vaccine in newly diagnosed glioma. Comment on this clone: Its cognate antigen is unknown.

As for time point: week 11, during vaccination. Each vaccine dose was 300 ug of mutant IDH1 20-mer peptide, with topical imiquimod. Losses at the gene ends were 5 bases for V and 6 bases for J; bases not matched to a gene: 11. Germline lookup yields CDR1 PRHDT and CDR2 FYEKMQ (reference sequence). The CDR3 is made up of 17 amino acids. Some clones are missing from TCRdb's copy, which holds only in-frame ones; the method was immunoSEQ multiplex PCR. The sample includes about 130,000 clones, over 75% of them seen just once. The receptor comes from a middle-aged man with glioma. The chain uses TRBV13 and TRBJ2-1; 12 bases match TRBD2. This specimen was PBMCs, taken from a glioma patient whose treatment included an IDH1 peptide vaccine. CDR3 region: CASSVEILAGGGNEQFF. CDR3 nucleotides: TGTGCCAGCAGCGTAGAAATCCTAGCGGGAGGGGGCAATGAGCAGTTCTTC.